The rows below give T cell receptor beta chains drawn from one sample of a study of blood T cells in healthy people across ages. MiXCR, run by TCRdb on the 5' RACE reads, gives a single entry per CDR3 protein. This repertoire shows over 700,000 distinct CDR3 sequences, approximately 55% found once; its top ten account for around 41%. Source material: blood. These receptors all stem from a man older than 75 in good health. CDR3s leave out the opening cysteine and the closing phenylalanine or tryptophan. The D gene is left open where the match is weak.

j_call v_call d_call cdr3_aa
TRBJ2-3 TRBV9 TRBD2 ASSVSLAGRTDTQY
TRBJ2-5 TRBV7-9 NA ASSLAQGLYETQY
TRBJ2-1 TRBV6-2/TRBV6-3 TRBD1 ASSYGTGLYNEQF
TRBJ2-1 TRBV27 TRBD2 ASRWAGATSGEQF
NA TRBV5-1 TRBD1 ASSLAAGQVRETQY
TRBJ2-6 TRBV5-1 NA ASSSIRDGVNSGANVLT
TRBJ2-7 TRBV28 TRBD2 ASSPQREGPSYEQY
NA TRBV11-1 NA ASSLVQGLYEQY
TRBJ1-6 TRBV20-1 NA SATGGSPLH
TRBJ1-6 TRBV20-1 NA SARDPLLGSNSPLH
TRBJ1-2 TRBV5-1 NA ASSELQNGGYT
TRBJ2-5 TRBV6-1 NA ASPISHGETQY
TRBJ2-7 TRBV29-1 TRBD2 SVGGTIYEQY
TRBJ2-4 TRBV11-2 TRBD2 ASSQLAGGAGNIQY
TRBJ1-2 TRBV20-1 NA SAETGTAYGYT
TRBJ1-2 TRBV10-3 TRBD1 AISESATGTGGDT
TRBJ2-7 TRBV20-1 TRBD2 SARAAAGTHYEQY